The TCR beta chain described here comes from a study of T cells in Graves' hyperthyroidism and ophthalmopathy. On this clonotype: What it binds is not known.

V lost 4 bases and J lost 2, with 11 bases in between. The CDR3 contains 15 residues. Template material for amplifying TCR beta CDR3 regions consisted of RNA transcripts. An initial round of RT-PCR targeting the TCR CDR3 relied on the HTBI primer set. TCRdb re-called the multiplex PCR reads with MiXCR, one entry per CDR3 protein. The repertoire consists of a few hundred thousand distinct CDR3 sequences, with roughly 19% occurring once and the leading ten covering approximately 35%. Study outcomes and limitations: The model's output predicted ophthalmopathy at a median of around 6.9 months prior to onset.

The receptor was isolated from a man aged 45 to 65 with Graves' ophthalmopathy. The sequencing input was blood. The chain joins TRBV12-3 or TRBV12-4 to TRBJ2-2; D might be TRBD2 (5 bases). The CDR3 region has the DNA TGTGCCAGCAGTTGGAGGCCCTCAAACACCGGGGAGCTGTTTTTT. It specifies CASSWRPSNTGELFF.